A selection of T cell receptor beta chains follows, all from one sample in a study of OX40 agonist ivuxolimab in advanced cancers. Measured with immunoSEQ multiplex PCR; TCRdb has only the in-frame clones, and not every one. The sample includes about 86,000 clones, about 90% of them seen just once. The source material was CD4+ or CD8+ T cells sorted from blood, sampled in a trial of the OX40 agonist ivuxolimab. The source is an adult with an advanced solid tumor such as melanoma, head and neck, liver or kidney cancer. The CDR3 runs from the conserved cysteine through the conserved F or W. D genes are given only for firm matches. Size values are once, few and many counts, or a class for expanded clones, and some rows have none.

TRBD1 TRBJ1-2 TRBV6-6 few TGTGCCAGCACTCCGGACAGGGGGATAAACTATGGCTACACCTTC CASTPDRGINYGYTF
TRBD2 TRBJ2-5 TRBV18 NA TGTGCCAGCTCCGGGACTAGCGGGAGTGTGGGAGAGACCCAGTACTTC CASSGTSGSVGETQYF
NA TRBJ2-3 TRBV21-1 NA TGTGCGAGCCCCTTTGGGACTAGCGGGAGGGCGCAGTATTTT CASPFGTSGRAQYF
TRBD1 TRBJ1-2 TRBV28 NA TGTGCCAGCAGTTCCTCCGGGACAGGGGGCAGTGGCTACACCTTC CASSSSGTGGSGYTF
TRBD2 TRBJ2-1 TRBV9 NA TGTGCCAGCAGCGCAACTAGCGGGAGGGCCAGGTCCTACAATGAGCAGTTCTTC CASSATSGRARSYNEQFF
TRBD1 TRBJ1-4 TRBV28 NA TGTGCCAGCAGTTCAGGGGGGGGCAGAACTAATGAAAAACTGTTTTTT CASSSGGGRTNEKLFF
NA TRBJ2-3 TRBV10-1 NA TGCGCCAGCAGTGAGTCAGGACCGGATACGCAGTATTTT CASSESGPDTQYF
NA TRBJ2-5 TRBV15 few TGTGCCACCAGCAGAGATCCCGGGACTTTTCAAGAGACCCAGTACTTC CATSRDPGTFQETQYF
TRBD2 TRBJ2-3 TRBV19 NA TGTGCCAGTTCCACCGGGGGGACGATTTTGGATACGCAGTATTTT CASSTGGTILDTQYF
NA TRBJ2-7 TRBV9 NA TGTGCCAGCAGCGTAGACGGCAAGAGTACCTACGAGCAGTACTTC CASSVDGKSTYEQYF
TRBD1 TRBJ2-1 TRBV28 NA TGTGCCAGCAGCTCGGGACAGAATTACAATGAGCAGTTCTTC CASSSGQNYNEQFF
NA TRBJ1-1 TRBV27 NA TGTGCCAGCAGTTTCGAGGGTAGGGGGAACACTGAAGCTTTCTTT CASSFEGRGNTEAFF
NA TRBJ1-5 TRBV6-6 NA TGTGCCAGCAGCGACGGGACCGCGGGGCAGCCCCAGCATTTT CASSDGTAGQPQHF
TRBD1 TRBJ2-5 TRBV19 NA TGTGCCAGTAGTATCCCGGGACAGGGGGAAAGAAGGACCCAGTACTTC CASSIPGQGERRTQYF
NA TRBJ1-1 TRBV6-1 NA TGTGCCACCGGAACTACCGGCAACACTGAAGCTTTCTTT CATGTTGNTEAFF
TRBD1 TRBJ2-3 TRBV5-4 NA TGTGCCAGCAGCGGAGGGACAGGTTCCACAGATACGCAGTATTTT CASSGGTGSTDTQYF
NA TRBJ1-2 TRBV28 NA TGTGCCAGCAGTTCCCCCTCCAGGGAATTCGGCGGCTACACCTTC CASSSPSREFGGYTF
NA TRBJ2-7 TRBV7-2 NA TGTGCCAGCGGCATGGGCCTCAAGCCCGGATACGAGCAGTACTTC CASGMGLKPGYEQYF
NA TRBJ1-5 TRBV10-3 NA TGTGCCATCAGTGAGGGGAATCAGCCCCAGCATTTT CAISEGNQPQHF
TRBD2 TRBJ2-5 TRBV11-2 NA TGTGCCAGCAGCTTCCTCCTGACTAGCGGGCAAGAGACCCAGTACTTC CASSFLLTSGQETQYF
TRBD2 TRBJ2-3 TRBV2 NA TGTGCCAGCAGTCGGACTAGCGACAGCACAGATACGCAGTATTTT CASSRTSDSTDTQYF
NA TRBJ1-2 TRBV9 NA TGTGCCAGCAGCGTTGGGACCTCGACCTATGGCTACACCTTC CASSVGTSTYGYTF
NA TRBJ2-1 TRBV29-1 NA TGCAGCGTTAAAAGGTCTAGCGTCACCTACAATGAGCAGTTCTTC CSVKRSSVTYNEQFF
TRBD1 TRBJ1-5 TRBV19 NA TGTGCCAGTAGTACAGGGGGCGATCAGCCCCAGCATTTT CASSTGGDQPQHF
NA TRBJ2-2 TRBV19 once TGTGCCAGTAGACCAGACGGACGGACCACCGGGGAGCTGTTTTTT CASRPDGRTTGELFF
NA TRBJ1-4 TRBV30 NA TGTGCCTGGAGTGTACGGCCTGGGGTTGAAAAACTGTTTTTT CAWSVRPGVEKLFF
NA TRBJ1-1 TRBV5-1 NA TGCGCCAGCAGCTTGGCCTCAGGGTTGAACACTGAAGCTTTCTTT CASSLASGLNTEAFF
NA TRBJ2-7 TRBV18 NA TGTGCCAGCTCACCGCAGGGGTCGTCCTACGAGCAGTACTTC CASSPQGSSYEQYF
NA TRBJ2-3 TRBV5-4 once TGTGCCAGCAGCTTGTCCGGGAACACAGATACGCAGTATTTT CASSLSGNTDTQYF
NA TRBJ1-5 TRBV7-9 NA TGTGCCAGCAGCTTAGGACAGGTTGATCAGCCCCAGCATTTT CASSLGQVDQPQHF
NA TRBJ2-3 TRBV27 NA TGTGCCAGCAGGAACCAGTATACAGATACGCAGTATTTT CASRNQYTDTQYF
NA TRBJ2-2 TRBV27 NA TGTGCCAGCAGTTTTGGACTAATAACCGGGGAGCTGTTTTTT CASSFGLITGELFF
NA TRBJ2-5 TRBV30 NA TGTGCCTGGAGTGTCTCCTTTCGGGAGACCCAGTACTTC CAWSVSFRETQYF
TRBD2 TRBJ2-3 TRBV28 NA TGTGCCAGCAGTAGGGGACTAGCGGGAACTGTTAGCACAGATACGCAGTATTTT CASSRGLAGTVSTDTQYF
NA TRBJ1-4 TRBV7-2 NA TGTGCCAGCAGCTTAAGTTCCAAGACAAATGAAAAACTGTTTTTT CASSLSSKTNEKLFF
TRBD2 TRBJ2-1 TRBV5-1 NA TGCGCCACCGGTGTGCTAGCGGGAATCTACAATGAGCAGTTCTTC CATGVLAGIYNEQFF
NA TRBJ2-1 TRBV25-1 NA TGTGCCAGCACTAAGACACTCATCAATGAGCAGTTCTTC CASTKTLINEQFF
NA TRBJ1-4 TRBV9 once TGTGCCAGCAACTCGCAGGGTGCAACTAATGAAAAACTGTTTTTT CASNSQGATNEKLFF
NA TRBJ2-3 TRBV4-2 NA TGTGCCAGCAGCCAAGAAGAGGACTCCCACACAGATACGCAGTATTTT CASSQEEDSHTDTQYF
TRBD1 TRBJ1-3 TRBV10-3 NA TGTGCCATCAGTGACCCACAGGGGAGCTCTGGAAACACCATATATTTT CAISDPQGSSGNTIYF
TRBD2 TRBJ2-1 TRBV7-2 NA TGTGCCAGCAAGGCGGGAGGATCCTACAATGAGCAGTTCTTC CASKAGGSYNEQFF
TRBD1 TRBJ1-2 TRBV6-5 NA TGTGCCAGCAGTGCCCCGGGACAGGGTTCCCATGGCTACACCTTC CASSAPGQGSHGYTF
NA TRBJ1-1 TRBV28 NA TGTGCCAGCAGTTTAGGAGGGAAGAACACTGAAGCTTTCTTT CASSLGGKNTEAFF
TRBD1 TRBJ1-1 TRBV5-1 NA TGCGCCAGCAGCCTGCCGGGACAGAGGAACACTGAAGCTTTCTTT CASSLPGQRNTEAFF
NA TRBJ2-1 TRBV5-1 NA TGCGCCAGCAGCCCGGGTGTAGTGACCAACAATGAGCAGTTCTTC CASSPGVVTNNEQFF
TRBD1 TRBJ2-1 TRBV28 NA TGTGCCAGCAGTTCCAGGACAGGGAACTCCTACAATGAGCAGTTCTTC CASSSRTGNSYNEQFF
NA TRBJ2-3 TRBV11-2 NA TGTGCCAGCAGCTTAGATCCGGGACTAGATACGCAGTATTTT CASSLDPGLDTQYF
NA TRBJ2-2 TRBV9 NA TGTGCCAGCAGCCTCGGTCGGACTCACGAGATAAGGAACACCGGGGAGCTGTTTTTT CASSLGRTHEIRNTGELFF
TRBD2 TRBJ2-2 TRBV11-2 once TGTGCCAGCAGCTTTGGGCTAGCGGAGACCGGGGAGCTGTTTTTT CASSFGLAETGELFF
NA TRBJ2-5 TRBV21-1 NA TGTGCCAGCAGCTCTCTGACAGAAGAGACCCAGTACTTC CASSSLTEETQYF
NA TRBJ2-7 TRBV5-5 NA TGTGCCAGCAGAACTAGGACGGAAGGCTACGAGCAGTACTTC CASRTRTEGYEQYF
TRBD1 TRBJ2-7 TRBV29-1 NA TGCAGCGTTGAACGTGGGACAGGGAGGAACGAGCAGTACTTC CSVERGTGRNEQYF
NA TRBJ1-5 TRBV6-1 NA TGTGCCAGCAGGGGGGCCCTCAGCAATCAGCCCCAGCATTTT CASRGALSNQPQHF
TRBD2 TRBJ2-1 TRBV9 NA TGTGCCAGCAGCGTAGGACTAGCGGAGGGGGAGGGTGAGCAGTTCTTC CASSVGLAEGEGEQFF
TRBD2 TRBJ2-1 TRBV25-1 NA TGTGCCACACAGGCGGGAGGGCCAGGCAATGAGCAGTTCTTC CATQAGGPGNEQFF
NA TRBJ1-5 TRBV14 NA TGTGCCAGCAGCCGTTCAGGGAACGCGCCCCAGCATTTT CASSRSGNAPQHF
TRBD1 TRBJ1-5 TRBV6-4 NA TGTGCCAGCAGTCCGGGACAGTCTATGATGCCCCAGCATTTT CASSPGQSMMPQHF
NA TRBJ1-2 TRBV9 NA TGTGCCAGCAGCGTTTGGGGGGCGGGAGGCTACACCTTC CASSVWGAGGYTF
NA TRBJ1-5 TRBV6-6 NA TGTGCCAGCAGTTTAACAGGGTTAGAGAGCAATCAGCCCCAGCATTTT CASSLTGLESNQPQHF
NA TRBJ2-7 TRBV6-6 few TGTGCCAGCAGTTATTTGGTGGGTCTCTACGAGCAGTACTTC CASSYLVGLYEQYF